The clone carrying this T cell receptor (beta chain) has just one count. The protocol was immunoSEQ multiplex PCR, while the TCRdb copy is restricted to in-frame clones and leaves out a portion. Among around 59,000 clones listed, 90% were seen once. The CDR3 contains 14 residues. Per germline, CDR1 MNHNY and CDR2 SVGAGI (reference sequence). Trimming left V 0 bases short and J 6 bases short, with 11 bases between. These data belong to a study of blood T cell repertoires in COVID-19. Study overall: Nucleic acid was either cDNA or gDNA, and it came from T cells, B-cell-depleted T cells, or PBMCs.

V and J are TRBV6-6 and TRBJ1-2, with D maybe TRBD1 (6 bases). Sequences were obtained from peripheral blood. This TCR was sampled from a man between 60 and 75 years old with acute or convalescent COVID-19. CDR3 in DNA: TGTGCCAGCAGTTACTCCTGGACAGTAGATGGCTACACCTTC. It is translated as CASSYSWTVDGYTF.